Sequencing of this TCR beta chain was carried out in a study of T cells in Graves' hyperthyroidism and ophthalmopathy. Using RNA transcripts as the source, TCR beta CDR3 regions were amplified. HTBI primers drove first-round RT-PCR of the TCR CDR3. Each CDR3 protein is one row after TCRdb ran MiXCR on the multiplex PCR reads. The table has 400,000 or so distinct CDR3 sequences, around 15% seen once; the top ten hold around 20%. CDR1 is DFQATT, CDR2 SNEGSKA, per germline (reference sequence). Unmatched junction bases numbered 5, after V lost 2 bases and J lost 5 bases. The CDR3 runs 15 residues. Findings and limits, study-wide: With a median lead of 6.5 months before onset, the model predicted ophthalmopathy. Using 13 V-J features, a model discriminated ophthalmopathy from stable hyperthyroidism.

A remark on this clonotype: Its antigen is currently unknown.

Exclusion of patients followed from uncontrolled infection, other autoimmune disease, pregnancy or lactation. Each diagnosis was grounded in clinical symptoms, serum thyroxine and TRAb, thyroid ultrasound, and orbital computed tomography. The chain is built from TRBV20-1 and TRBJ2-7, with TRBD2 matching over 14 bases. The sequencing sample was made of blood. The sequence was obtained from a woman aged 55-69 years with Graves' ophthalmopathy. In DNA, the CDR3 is TGCAGTGCTAGAACCGGGACTAGCGGGAGTGACGAGCAGTACTTC. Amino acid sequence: CSARTGTSGSDEQYF.